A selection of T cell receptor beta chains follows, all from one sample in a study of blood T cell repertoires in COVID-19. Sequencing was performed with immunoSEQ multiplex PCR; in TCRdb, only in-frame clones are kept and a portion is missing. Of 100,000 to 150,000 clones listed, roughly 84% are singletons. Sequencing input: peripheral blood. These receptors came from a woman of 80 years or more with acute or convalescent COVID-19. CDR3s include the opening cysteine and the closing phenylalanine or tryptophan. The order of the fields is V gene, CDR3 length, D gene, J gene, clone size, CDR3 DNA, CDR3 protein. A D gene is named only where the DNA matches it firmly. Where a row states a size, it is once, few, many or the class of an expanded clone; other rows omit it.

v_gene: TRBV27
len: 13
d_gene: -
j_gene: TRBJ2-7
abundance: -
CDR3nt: TGTGCCAGCAGTTTAAGTTGGCTCTACGAGCAGTACTTC
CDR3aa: CASSLSWLYEQYF

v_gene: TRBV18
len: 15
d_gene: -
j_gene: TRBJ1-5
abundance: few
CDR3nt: TGTGCCAGCTCACAACAGGACCGTAGCAATCAGCCCCAGCATTTT
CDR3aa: CASSQQDRSNQPQHF

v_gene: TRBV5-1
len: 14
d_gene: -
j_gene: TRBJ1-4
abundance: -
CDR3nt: TGCGCCAGCACCCCCGGCAGAGGTAGCGAAAAACTGTTTTTT
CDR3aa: CASTPGRGSEKLFF

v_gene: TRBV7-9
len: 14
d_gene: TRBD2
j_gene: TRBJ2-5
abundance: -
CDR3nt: TGTGCCAGCAGCTTAACTAGCGGACAAGAGACCCAGTACTTC
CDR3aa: CASSLTSGQETQYF

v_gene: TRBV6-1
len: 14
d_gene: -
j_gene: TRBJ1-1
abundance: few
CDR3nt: TGTGCCAGCAGTGAAGTCAGGGCCGTAACTGAAGCTTTCTTT
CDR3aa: CASSEVRAVTEAFF

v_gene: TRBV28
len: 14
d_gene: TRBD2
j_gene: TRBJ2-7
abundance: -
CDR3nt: TGTGCCAGCAGTTTATCCAGCGGGGCCTACGAGCAGTACTTC
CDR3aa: CASSLSSGAYEQYF

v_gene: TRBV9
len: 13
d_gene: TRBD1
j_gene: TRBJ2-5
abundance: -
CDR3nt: TGTGCCAGCAGCAGGGGACAGAAAGAGACCCAGTACTTC
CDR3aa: CASSRGQKETQYF

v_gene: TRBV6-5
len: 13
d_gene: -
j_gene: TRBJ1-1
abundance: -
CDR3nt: TGTGCCTGTCGAAGGAGGCCGAACACTGAAGCTTTCTTT
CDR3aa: CACRRRPNTEAFF

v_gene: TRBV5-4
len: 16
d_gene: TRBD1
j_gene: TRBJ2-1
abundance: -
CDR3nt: TGTGCCAGCAGAGCTCGCCGGGACAGGTTAGACAATGAGCAGTTCTTC
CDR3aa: CASRARRDRLDNEQFF

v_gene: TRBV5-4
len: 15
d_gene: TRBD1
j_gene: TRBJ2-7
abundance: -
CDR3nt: TGTGCCAGCAGCTTGGCGACAGGGGCCGGTCTCGAGCAGTACTTC
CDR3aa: CASSLATGAGLEQYF

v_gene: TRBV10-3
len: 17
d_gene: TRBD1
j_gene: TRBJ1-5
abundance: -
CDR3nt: TGTGCCATCAGTGAGTCAGACCGGGACAGAAGCAATCAGCCCCAGCATTTT
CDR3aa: CAISESDRDRSNQPQHF

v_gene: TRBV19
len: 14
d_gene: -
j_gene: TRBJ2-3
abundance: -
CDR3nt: TGTGCCAGTAGTCTAGCGACAGGGCCAGATACGCAGTATTTT
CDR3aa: CASSLATGPDTQYF

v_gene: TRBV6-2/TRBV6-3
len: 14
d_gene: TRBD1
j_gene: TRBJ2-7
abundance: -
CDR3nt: TGTGCCAGCAGTCAGGACAGGGTCTCCTACGAGCAGTACTTC
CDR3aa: CASSQDRVSYEQYF

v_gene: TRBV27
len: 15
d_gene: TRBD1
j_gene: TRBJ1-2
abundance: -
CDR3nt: TGTGCCAGCCGCCCTGACAGGGTCGCTAACTATGGCTACACCTTC
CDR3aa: CASRPDRVANYGYTF

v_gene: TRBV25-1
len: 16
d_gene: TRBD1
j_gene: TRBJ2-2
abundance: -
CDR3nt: TGTGCCAGCAGTGGTTCGGGACAGGGAAACACCGGGGAGCTGTTTTTT
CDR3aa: CASSGSGQGNTGELFF